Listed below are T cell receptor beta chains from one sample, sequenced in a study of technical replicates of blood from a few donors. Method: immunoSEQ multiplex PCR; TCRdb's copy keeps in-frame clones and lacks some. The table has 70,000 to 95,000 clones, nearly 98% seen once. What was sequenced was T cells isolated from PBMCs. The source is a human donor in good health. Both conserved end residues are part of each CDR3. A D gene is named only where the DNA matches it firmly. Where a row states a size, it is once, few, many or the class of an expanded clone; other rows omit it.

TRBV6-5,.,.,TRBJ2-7,CASRLQAYEQYF,TGTGCCAGTCGTTTGCAGGCCTACGAGCAGTACTTC
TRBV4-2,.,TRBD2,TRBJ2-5,CASSQDTAGGQGETQYF,TGTGCCAGCAGCCAAGATACGGCGGGAGGGCAGGGGGAGACCCAGTACTTC
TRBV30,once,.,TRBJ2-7,CAWSVSRYEQYF,TGTGCCTGGAGTGTTTCTCGCTACGAGCAGTACTTC
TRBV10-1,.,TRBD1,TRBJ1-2,CASSETDGQGNYGYTF,TGCGCCAGCAGTGAGACGGACGGACAGGGAAACTATGGCTACACCTTC
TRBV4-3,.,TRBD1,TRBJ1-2,CASSANRGSYGYTF,TGCGCCAGCAGCGCTAACAGGGGTTCGTATGGCTACACCTTC
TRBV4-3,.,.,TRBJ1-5,CASSQDSMRPDQPQHF,TGCGCCAGCAGCCAAGATTCTATGAGGCCGGATCAGCCCCAGCATTTT
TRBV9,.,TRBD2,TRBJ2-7,CASSSSPGGRNYEQYF,TGTGCCAGCAGCAGCTCCCCCGGCGGGAGAAACTACGAGCAGTACTTC
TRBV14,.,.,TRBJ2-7,CASSQGTGPYEQYF,TGTGCCAGCAGCCAAGGGACTGGACCCTACGAGCAGTACTTC
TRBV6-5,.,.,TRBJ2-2,CASREDGELFF,TGTGCCAGCAGGGAGGACGGGGAGCTGTTTTTT
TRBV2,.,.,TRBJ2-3,CASSRGSDTQYF,TGTGCCAGCAGTCGGGGGTCAGATACGCAGTATTTT
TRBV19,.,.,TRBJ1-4,CASSSRQDSNEKLFF,TGTGCCAGTAGTAGTCGACAGGACTCTAATGAAAAACTGTTTTTT
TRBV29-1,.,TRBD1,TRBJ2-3,CSAITGALSTDTQYF,TGCAGCGCCATAACAGGGGCCCTTAGCACAGATACGCAGTATTTT
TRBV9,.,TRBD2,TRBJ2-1,CASSLNTGLAGGNEQFF,TGTGCCAGCAGCTTAAATACGGGACTAGCGGGAGGTAATGAGCAGTTCTTC
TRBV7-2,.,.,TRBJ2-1,CASSLARGSSSYNEQFF,TGTGCCAGCAGCTTGGCTCGCGGTAGTAGCTCCTACAATGAGCAGTTCTTC
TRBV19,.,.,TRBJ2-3,CASSMQANTQYF,TGTGCCAGTAGTATGCAGGCGAATACGCAGTATTTT
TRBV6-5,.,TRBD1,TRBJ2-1,CASCPGTGVYNEQFF,TGTGCCAGTTGCCCTGGGACAGGGGTATACAATGAGCAGTTCTTC
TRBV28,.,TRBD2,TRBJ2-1,CASSLAVYGTAAGEGNEQFF,TGTGCCAGCAGTTTGGCAGTGTACGGAACAGCAGCGGGAGAGGGCAATGAGCAGTTCTTC
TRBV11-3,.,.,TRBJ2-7,CASSSGQFYEQYF,TGTGCCAGCAGCTCCGGACAGTTCTACGAGCAGTACTTC
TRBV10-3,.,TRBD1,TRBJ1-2,CAISVSGGYNYGYTF,TGTGCCATCAGTGTATCAGGGGGTTATAACTATGGCTACACCTTC
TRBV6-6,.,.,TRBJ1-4,CASSLLEKLFF,TGTGCCAGCAGTTTACTCGAAAAACTGTTTTTT
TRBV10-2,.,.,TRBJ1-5,CASREDRSKQPQHF,TGCGCCAGCAGAGAGGACAGATCAAAGCAGCCCCAGCATTTT
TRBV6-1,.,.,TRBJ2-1,CASSEALSLANNNEQFF,TGTGCCAGCAGTGAAGCGCTTAGTCTAGCGAATAACAATGAGCAGTTCTTC
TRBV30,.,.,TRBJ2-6,CAWSRGTDSSGANVLTF,TGTGCCTGGAGTCGCGGGACCGATAGCTCTGGGGCCAACGTCCTGACTTTC
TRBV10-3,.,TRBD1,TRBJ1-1,CAISESGQGLNTEAFF,TGTGCCATCAGTGAGTCGGGACAGGGATTGAACACTGAAGCTTTCTTT
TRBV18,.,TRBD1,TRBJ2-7,CASSPRDRGTYEQYF,TGTGCCAGCTCACCTAGGGACAGGGGCACCTACGAGCAGTACTTC
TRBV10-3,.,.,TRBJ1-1,CAIRATENTEAFF,TGTGCCATCAGAGCTACAGAGAACACTGAAGCTTTCTTT
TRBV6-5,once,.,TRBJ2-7,CASSYVGKYEQYF,TGTGCCAGCAGTTACGTCGGGAAATACGAGCAGTACTTC
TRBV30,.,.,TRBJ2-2,CAWSLGRGYYGELFF,TGTGCCTGGAGTCTGGGGAGGGGGTATTACGGGGAGCTGTTTTTT
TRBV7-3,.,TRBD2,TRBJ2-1,CASSLKLAGTEQFF,TGTGCCAGCAGCTTAAAACTAGCGGGAACTGAGCAGTTCTTC